Listed below are T cell receptor beta chains from one sample, sequenced in a study of CD8 T cells in ankylosing spondylitis. TCRdb re-derived calls from the 5' RACE reads in MiXCR, one entry per CDR3 protein. The sample yields 150,000 to 200,000 distinct CDR3 sequences, 10% to 15% seen once. Sequences were obtained from blood, either unsorted or a sorted T cell fraction (not recorded which). The receptors originated from a female donor with ankylosing spondylitis or in good health (not recorded which). The CDR3 runs from the conserved cysteine through the conserved F or W. Each record gives: J gene, V gene, clone size, D gene, CDR3 protein, CDR3 DNA. A D gene is named only where the DNA matches it firmly. Size tells how often a clone was seen (once, few, many) or the class of an expanded clone, and some rows leave it out.

TRBJ1-5	TRBV12-3/TRBV12-4	many	-	CASSPREVQPQHF	TGTGCCAGCAGTCCCAGGGAGGTTCAGCCCCAGCATTTT
TRBJ2-7	TRBV24-1	many	TRBD1	CATSRTGSYEQYF	TGTGCCACCAGCAGGACAGGGTCCTACGAGCAGTACTTC
TRBJ1-1	TRBV5-1	many	TRBD1	CASSSTGGTEAFF	TGTGCCAGCAGCTCCACAGGGGGCACTGAAGCTTTCTTT
TRBJ2-7	TRBV20-1	-	-	CSQGRMGQTYEQYF	TGCAGTCAGGGACGGATGGGGCAGACCTACGAGCAGTACTTC
TRBJ2-1	TRBV29-1	many	-	CSVGREFAYNEQFF	TGCAGCGTTGGGCGTGAATTTGCCTACAATGAGCAGTTCTTC
TRBJ2-7	TRBV12-3/TRBV12-4	-	TRBD1	CASRQGAPYEQYF	TGTGCCAGCAGACAGGGGGCGCCCTACGAGCAGTACTTC
TRBJ2-1	TRBV6-1	-	-	CASKDTGSDNEQFF	TGTGCCAGCAAAGACACAGGGAGCGACAATGAGCAGTTCTTC
TRBJ2-3	TRBV7-2	-	TRBD2	CASSLSGRTDTQYF	TGTGCCAGCAGCTTAAGCGGGAGAACAGATACGCAGTATTTT
TRBJ2-5	TRBV12-3/TRBV12-4	few	TRBD2	CASSFTGGLETQYF	TGTGCCAGCAGTTTTACGGGAGGGTTGGAGACCCAGTACTTC
TRBJ2-7	TRBV30	few	TRBD2	CACKAGHYEQYF	TGTGCCTGCAAAGCGGGGCACTACGAGCAGTACTTC
TRBJ1-1	TRBV5-1	many	TRBD1	CASSGTGANTEAFF	TGCGCCAGCAGCGGAACAGGGGCGAACACTGAAGCTTTCTTT
TRBJ1-2	TRBV24-1	-	-	CATSDPNQADYTF	TGTGCCACCAGTGATCCAAATCAAGCGGACTACACCTTC
TRBJ2-2	TRBV12-3/TRBV12-4	many	-	CASGQTKGAGELFF	TGTGCCAGCGGCCAAACAAAGGGGGCCGGGGAGCTGTTTTTT
TRBJ2-1	TRBV20-1	many	TRBD2	CSAPRAGGGEQFF	TGCAGTGCTCCCCGTGCTGGGGGGGGTGAGCAGTTCTTC